What follows is one T cell receptor (beta chain) and its context. What it binds is unknown. These data belong to a study of beta chain features in type 1 diabetes. Study background: Patients and healthy donors were similar in age, gender and cell yields.

The sequenced template was cDNA made from the entire isolated RNA. Clones were read by immunoSEQ multiplex PCR, and TCRdb kept only the in-frame ones, dropping some. The sample has about 150,000 clones, approximately 7.9% seen once; the top ten hold roughly 0.46%. Purity of each sorted population was above 98%. CDR1 is SGDLS and CDR2 is YYNGEE in the germline V gene. Between the trimmed V and J ends, which lost 4 bases and 0 bases, there was a span of 11 bases. The CDR3 runs 15 residues. General study findings and limits: There were fewer insertions and more deletions at the VDJ junctions of type 1 diabetes patients. Shorter TCRB CDR3s, moderately but significantly so, were found in Type 1 diabetes patients in all four CD4+ subsets.

This receptor was obtained from a man younger than 30 with type 1 diabetes. The chain couples TRBV9 to TRBJ1-3; the D gene is possibly TRBD1 (5 bases). Sequencing was carried out using central memory CD4+ T cells from blood. Here the CDR3 reads CASSRPGNSGNTIYF. The CDR3 nucleotides read TGTGCCAGCAGCCGACCAGGGAACTCTGGAAACACCATATATTTT.